The 5 T cell receptor beta chains below all came from one sample that was sequenced in a study of blood T cell repertoires in COVID-19. Produced via immunoSEQ multiplex PCR; TCRdb's table is partial and in-frame only. The sample contains some 150,000 clones, approximately 84% of which appear only once. The sample taken for sequencing was PBMCs or T cells enriched from blood (not recorded which). These receptors all come from a human donor with acute COVID-19. The donor label of this sample is uncertain.

The chain employs TRBV2 and TRBJ2-7; TRBD1 matches at 7 bases. This CDR3 is 14 amino acids long. Per the germline V gene, CDR1 is SNHLY and CDR2 is FYNNEI. Trimming removed 6 bases from V and 0 bases from J; junction bases left unmatched: 5. For the CDR3, the DNA is TGTGCCAGCAGCACCGGGACAGTCTCCTACGAGCAGTACTTC. This translates into CASSTGTVSYEQYF.

This chain uses TRBV30 with TRBJ1-1, with D maybe TRBD1 (6 bases). Between the trimmed V and J ends, which lost 3 bases and 3 bases, there was a span of 17 bases. This CDR3 comprises 15 residues. Germline values: CDR1 GTSNPN, CDR2 SVGIG (reference sequence). DNA for the CDR3: TGTGCCTGGAGGACGGACAGTTTAGGATACACTGAAGCTTTCTTT. Amino acid sequence: CAWRTDSLGYTEAFF.

The chain combines TRBV11-2 with TRBJ2-1; weak D call: TRBD1 (6 bases). The CDR3 consists of 16 residues. Trimming pared 0 bases from V and 1 base from J, leaving 10 bases between. Germline V gene lookup returns CDR1 SGHAT and CDR2 FQNNGV. CDR3 coding DNA: TGTGCCAGCAGCTTAGAGGGGGCCTGGTCCTACAATGAGCAGTTCTTC. This gives the protein CASSLEGAWSYNEQFF.

V is TRBV5-6 and J is TRBJ1-2; the D is unclear. CDR3 size: 12 residues. Deletions cut 1 base from V and 6 bases from J, with 7 bases between. Germline-derived CDR1 and CDR2 are SGHDT and YYEEEE. CDR3 protein: CASSLLRDGYTF. The CDR3 DNA is TGTGCCAGCAGCTTGTTGCGGGATGGCTACACCTTC. The full variable domain, in which reference TRBV5-6 and TRBJ1-2 provide the parts outside the CDR3, is DAGVTQSPTHLIKTRGQQVTLRCSPKSGHDTVSWYQQALGQGPQFIFQYYEEEERQRGNFPDRFSGHQFPNYSSELNVNALLLGDSALYLCASSLLRDGYTFGSGTRLTVV.

In DNA form, the CDR3 reads TGTGCCAGTAGCCTCTTCGACAGGGGACGAGACGAGCAGTACTTC. Its protein product is CASSLFDRGRDEQYF. V gene TRBV19 combines with J gene TRBJ2-7; 8 nucleotides line up with TRBD1. The CDR3 contains 15 residues. In germline, CDR1 is LNHDA, CDR2 SQIVND (reference sequence). J lost 5 bases, V lost 6 bases, and 12 bases had no gene match.